These 4 T cell receptor beta chains originate from one sample sequenced in a study of T cells in Graves' hyperthyroidism and ophthalmopathy. From RNA transcripts, TCR beta CDR3 regions were amplified. During a first-round RT-PCR of the TCR CDR3, the HTBI primer set was used. TCRdb reprocessed the multiplex PCR reads via MiXCR and lists one record per CDR3 protein. The sample comprises 650,000 to 700,000 distinct CDR3 sequences, around 16% of which are singletons, and about 14% rests with the top ten. The sample was blood. These receptors were collected from a man aged 45-65 years with Graves' hyperthyroidism.

This clonotype occurred many times. V and J are TRBV28 and TRBJ2-7; 9 bases line up with TRBD2. The CDR3 consists of 15 residues. The germline gives CDR1 MDHEN, CDR2 SYDVKM. V shed 1 base, J shed 5 bases, and the junction held 6 bases outside the gene matches. DNA of the CDR3: TGTGCCAGCAGTTTATCCGGGACTAGCTTTCACGAGCAGTACTTC. Translation gives CASSLSGTSFHEQYF.

There are a few counts of this clonotype. V gene TRBV7-9 combines with J gene TRBJ1-1; D is possibly TRBD1 (5 bases). V was shortened by 7 bases and J by 7 bases, with 16 bases between the two germline ends. Germline CDR1 and CDR2: SEHNR and FQNEAQ (reference sequence). The CDR3 has 13 amino acids. CDR3 region: CASNPGTGNEAFF. CDR3 in DNA: TGTGCCAGCAACCCCGGGACGGGGAATGAAGCTTTCTTT.

This clonotype turned up a few times. The chain couples TRBV7-2 to TRBJ2-1; 7 nucleotides align to TRBD2. The CDR3 runs 14 residues. Trimming cost V 4 bases and J 10 bases; bases outside gene matches: 10. Germline CDR1 reads SGHTA; CDR2 reads FQGNSA. CDR3 amino acids: CASSSAGPGTEQFF. The CDR3 bases are TGTGCCAGCAGCTCAGCGGGACCAGGCACCGAGCAGTTCTTC.

This clonotype came up many times. The CDR3 region is CASSLVQGRNEKLFF. The DNA for the CDR3 is TGTGCCAGCAGTTTAGTCCAGGGTCGGAATGAAAAACTGTTTTTT. The chain employs TRBV12-3 or TRBV12-4 and TRBJ1-4; D is possibly TRBD1 (5 bases). The CDR3 spans 15 residues. The ends were cut back, 1 base at V and 5 bases at J, with 11 bases in the middle.